This entry concerns a single T cell receptor beta chain. The protocol was immunoSEQ multiplex PCR, while the TCRdb copy is restricted to in-frame clones and leaves out a portion. The sample yields roughly 75,000 clones, about 80% seen once. This sample was included in a study of blood T cell repertoires in COVID-19. In the study overall: Samples came from the United States, Italy and Spain, spanning acute and convalescent COVID-19. T cells, B-cell-depleted T cells, or PBMCs provided the cDNA or gDNA that served as material.

This CDR3 region has 12 residues. Deletions cut 7 bases from V and 1 base from J, with 11 bases between. Germline V gives CDR1 SQVTM, CDR2 ANQGSEA. The rearrangement joins TRBV29-1 to TRBJ2-7; D unresolved. Sequencing was done on a sample of peripheral blood. This sequence originates from a man between 45 and 60 years old with acute or convalescent COVID-19. The CDR3 sequence is CSAEDGSYEQYF. The DNA for the CDR3 is TGCAGCGCAGAAGACGGTTCCTACGAGCAGTACTTC.